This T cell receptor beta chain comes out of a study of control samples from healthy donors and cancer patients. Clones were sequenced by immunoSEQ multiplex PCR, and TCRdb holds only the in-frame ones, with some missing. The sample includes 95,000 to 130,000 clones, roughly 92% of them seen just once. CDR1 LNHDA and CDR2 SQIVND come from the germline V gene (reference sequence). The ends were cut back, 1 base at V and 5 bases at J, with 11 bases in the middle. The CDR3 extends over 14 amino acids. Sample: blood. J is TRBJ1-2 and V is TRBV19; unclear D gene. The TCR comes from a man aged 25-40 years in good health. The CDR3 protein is CASSIGPTHYGYTF. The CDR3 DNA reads TGTGCCAGTAGTATAGGACCGACACATTATGGCTACACCTTC.